This T cell receptor (beta chain) was profiled in a study of radiotherapy plus CTLA-4 blockade in lung cancer. Looking at the study overall: Objective responses emerged in about 20% of patients, and roughly 30% attained disease control.

Patients had chemo-refractory metastatic non-small-cell lung cancer and received focal radiation plus CTLA-4 blockade that used ipilimumab. About this clone itself: The antigen is unknown.

Overall study findings and caveats: Reports identified early blood T cell clone dynamics, with interferon-beta, as the best response predictor. Blood-borne expansion of tumor-derived TCR clones followed radiotherapy plus ipilimumab.

Method: immunoSEQ multiplex PCR; TCRdb's copy keeps in-frame clones and lacks some. Here the sample spans around 70,000 clones, roughly four fifths being singletons. Germline V gene sequence: CDR1 SEHNR, CDR2 FQNEAQ (reference sequence). The CDR3 has 16 residues. V lost 1 base, J lost 3 bases, and 12 bases lay in between. The starting material was peripheral blood, obtained from a patient treated with radiotherapy plus ipilimumab. The receptor's source is a human donor with non-small cell lung cancer who had a partial response to radiotherapy plus ipilimumab. The rearrangement links TRBV7-9 to TRBJ1-4; perhaps TRBD1 as D (5 bases). CDR3 bases: TGTGCCAGCAGCTTAGGAGGGACGGGGGCTAATGAAAAACTGTTTTTT. Translating it yields CASSLGGTGANEKLFF.